This T cell receptor (beta chain) was documented in a study of blood T cell repertoires in COVID-19. In the study overall: Researchers got acute and convalescent COVID-19 samples from the United States, Italy and Spain. The cDNA or gDNA used as material had been derived from T cells, B-cell-depleted T cells, or PBMCs.

In the study's own analysis: Amplification with reference gene primers provided the estimates of nucleated cell counts. Some clones are missing from TCRdb's copy, which holds only in-frame ones; the method was immunoSEQ multiplex PCR. The V and J calls and clone size come from that table; D and trimming were worked out from the DNA. The profile shows tens of thousands of clones, 84% of them singletons. The CDR3 contains 16 residues. Trimming removed 10 bases from V and 2 bases from J, with 20 bases in between. Germline CDR1 MDHEN, CDR2 SYDVKM. This receptor was obtained from a human donor in a cohort sampled during active COVID-19. Specimen: peripheral blood. V gene TRBV28 combines with J gene TRBJ2-2; a possible D gene is TRBD2 (6 bases). The CDR3 sequence: CATGSRDSTNTGELFF. The CDR3 nucleotides are TGTGCCACCGGGTCCCGGGACTCAACCAACACCGGGGAGCTGTTTTTT. Based on the CDR3 plus reference TRBV28 and TRBJ2-2, the full variable domain is DVKVTQSSRYLVKRTGEKVFLECVQDMDHENMFWYRQDPGLGLRLIYFSYDVKMKEKGDIPEGYSVSREKKERFSLILESASTNQTSMYLCATGSRDSTNTGELFFGEGSRLTVL.